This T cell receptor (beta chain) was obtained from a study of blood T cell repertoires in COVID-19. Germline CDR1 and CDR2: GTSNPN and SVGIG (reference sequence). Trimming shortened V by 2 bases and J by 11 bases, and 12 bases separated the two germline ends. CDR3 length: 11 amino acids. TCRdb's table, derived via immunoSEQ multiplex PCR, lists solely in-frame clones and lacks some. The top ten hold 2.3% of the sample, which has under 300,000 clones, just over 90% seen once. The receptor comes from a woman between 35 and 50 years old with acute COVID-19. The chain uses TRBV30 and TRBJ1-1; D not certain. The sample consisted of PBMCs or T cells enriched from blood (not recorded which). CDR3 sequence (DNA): TGTGCCTGGAGTCCCCCCCCGGGGGCTTTCTTT. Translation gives CAWSPPPGAFF.